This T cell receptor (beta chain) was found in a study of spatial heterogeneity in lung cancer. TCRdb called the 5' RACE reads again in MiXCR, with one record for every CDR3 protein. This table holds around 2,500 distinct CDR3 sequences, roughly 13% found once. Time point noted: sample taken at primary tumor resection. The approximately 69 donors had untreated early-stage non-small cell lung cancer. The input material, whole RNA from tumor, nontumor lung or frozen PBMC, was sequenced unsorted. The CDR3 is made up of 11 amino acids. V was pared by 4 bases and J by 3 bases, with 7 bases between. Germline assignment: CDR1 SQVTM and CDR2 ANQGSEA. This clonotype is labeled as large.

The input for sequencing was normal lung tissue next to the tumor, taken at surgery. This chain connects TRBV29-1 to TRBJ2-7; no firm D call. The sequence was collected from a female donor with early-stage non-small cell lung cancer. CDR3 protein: CSVANGYEQYF. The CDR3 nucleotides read TGCAGCGTTGCCAACGGCTACGAGCAGTACTTC.